Listed here are 5 T cell receptor beta chains from one sample, sequenced in a study of PD-1 blockade in classical Hodgkin lymphoma. The time point is: newly diagnosed, previously untreated cHL patient sample. Researchers used magnetic negative selection to pull out pure CD4+ T cells from thawed PBMCs. Produced via immunoSEQ multiplex PCR; TCRdb's table is partial and in-frame only. The table includes 20,000 to 30,000 clones, about 90% detected once. The sequenced sample consisted of CD4+ T cells from blood. The receptors here all came from a human donor with classical Hodgkin lymphoma.

This chain joins TRBV7-9 and TRBJ2-2, with a weak D call TRBD2 (5 bases). Germline V gene lookup returns CDR1 SEHNR and CDR2 FQNEAQ (reference sequence). Trimming left V 2 bases short and J 13 bases short, with 20 bases between. The CDR3 totals 15 residues. The CDR3 region is CASSLYEGEGRALFF. DNA of the CDR3: TGTGCCAGCAGCTTATACGAGGGTGAGGGCCGGGCGCTGTTTTTT.

The genes are TRBV30 and TRBJ1-1, with D possibly matching TRBD1 (5 bases). Trimming took off 3 bases at V and 4 bases at J, with 18 bases between the two ends. The CDR3 totals 15 residues. Germline V gives CDR1 GTSNPN, CDR2 SVGIG (reference sequence). CDR3 sequence reads: CAWSFYSGPGTEAFF. CDR3 nucleotide sequence: TGTGCCTGGAGCTTTTACTCGGGGCCCGGCACTGAAGCTTTCTTT.

DNA for the CDR3: TGTGCCAGCAGCCAAGGACAGATCCCATACGAGCAGTACTTC. The encoded protein is CASSQGQIPYEQYF. The gene calls are TRBV14 and TRBJ2-7; D might be TRBD1 (5 bases). Germline V gives CDR1 SGHDN, CDR2 FVKESK. Trimming stripped 1 base from V and 4 bases from J, with 11 bases between. The CDR3 runs to 14 residues.

CDR3 in amino acids: CASSPVPYSATNEKLFF. CDR3 nucleotides: TGTGCCAGCTCACCGGTACCCTACAGTGCAACTAATGAAAAACTGTTTTTT. The V call is TRBV18, the J call TRBJ1-4, with D hard to call. The CDR3 is made up of 17 amino acids. V lost 3 bases and J 0 bases, leaving 14 bases between the germline ends. Germline CDR1 is KGHSH and CDR2 is LQKENI.

The rearrangement links TRBV6-6 to TRBJ1-2; tentative D call: TRBD1 (5 bases). V lost 2 bases and J 8 bases, leaving 15 bases between the germline ends. This CDR3 region has 14 residues. Germline CDR1 MNHNY, CDR2 SVGAGI (reference sequence). CDR3 region: CASSYDLGPYGYTF. CDR3 bases: TGTGCCAGCAGTTACGATCTGGGACCTTACGGCTACACCTTC.